Below, 7 T cell receptor beta chains from the same sample are listed, as sequenced in a study of T cell repertoires in cytomegalovirus infection (dated by TCRdb to 2018 to 2020). The sample's treatment or condition label is to be understood as: in vitro stimulation with specific CMV peptide epitopes to enrich CMV-specific T cells. For sequencing, an Illumina HiSeq 1500 was employed. Clones were called with MiXCR by TCRdb after fastp trimmed the public reads at Q25, and only in-frame beta chains were retained. Every entry covers one CDR3 protein and lists the most common genes and DNA from its rows. Here the sample has some 940,000 distinct CDR3 sequences; approximately 30% occur a single time. Together, the top ten hold roughly 13% of the sample. These receptors' antigens are unknown. This material consisted of cultured CD8+ T cells from PBMCs, taken from culture after CMV antigen stimulation. Receptors originate from a human donor in good health (CMV status not recorded). Some clones in this sample may be carry-over from other donors' samples.

This clonotype turned up a few times. The chain recombines TRBV6-6 with TRBJ2-2; 8 bases line up with TRBD2. Germline CDR1 reads MNHNY; CDR2 reads SVGAGI (reference sequence). This CDR3 comprises 19 residues. V dropped 0 bases and J dropped 2; count of bases not matched to a gene: 11. CDR3 coding DNA: TGTGCCAGCAGTTACTCGAAGCGGGGGCATTCCGAAAACACCGGGGAGCTGTTTTTT. This translates into CASSYSKRGHSENTGELFF.

The rearrangement links TRBV6-5 to TRBJ2-2, with D hard to call. The CDR3 runs 15 residues. Trimming pared 6 bases from V and 1 base from J, leaving 12 bases between. Germline V CDR1 and CDR2: MNHEY, SVGAGI. CDR3 sequence reads: CASSLDRQNTGELFF. The CDR3 DNA sequence: TGTGCCAGCAGCCTAGACCGACAGAACACCGGGGAGCTGTTTTTT.

V is TRBV9 and J is TRBJ2-1, with 13 bases aligning to TRBD2. The V segment lost 1 base and the J segment 8 bases; nucleotides outside the gene matches: 9. The CDR3 spans 17 residues. The germline V gene has CDR1 SGDLS and CDR2 YYNGEE. The DNA for the CDR3 is TGTGCCAGCAGCGTAATGGGGACTAGCGGGATTACGGATGAGCAGTTCTTC. This translates into CASSVMGTSGITDEQFF.

A few counts support this clonotype. The chain joins TRBV7-2 to TRBJ2-3; weak D call: TRBD1 (6 bases). V shed 4 bases and J shed 2 bases, with 10 bases lying between them. Germline CDR1 SGHTA, CDR2 FQGNSA. The CDR3 sequence is 14 residues long. The CDR3 is CASSSTGVTDTQYF. Written as DNA, the CDR3 is TGTGCCAGCAGCTCGACAGGAGTCACAGATACGCAGTATTTT.

This clonotype was counted once. This clone may be a read error of a much larger clone one base away. This CDR3 is missing its conserved last phenylalanine or tryptophan, likely due to a read error. The chain couples TRBV6-6 to TRBJ2-1; D may correspond to TRBD1 or TRBD2 (5 bases each). V lost 6 bases and J lost 5, with 14 bases in between. Germline loops: CDR1 MNHNY, CDR2 SVGAGI (reference sequence). The CDR3 runs 14 residues. The CDR3 loop is CASSRDRANNEQFS. The DNA of the CDR3 is TGTGCCAGCAGCCGGGACCGCGCGAACAATGAGCAGTTCTCC.

This clonotype came up many times. This chain joins TRBV7-2 and TRBJ1-5, with D hard to call. In germline, CDR1 is SGHTA, CDR2 FQGNSA. The V end lost 0 bases, the J end lost 3 bases, and 12 bases lay between the germline ends. The CDR3 sequence is 16 residues long. In DNA, the CDR3 is TGTGCCAGCAGCTTAGCAGGGTGGGATGACAATCAGCCCCAGCATTTT. Its protein product is CASSLAGWDDNQPQHF. Together with reference TRBV7-2 and TRBJ1-5, the CDR3 gives the full variable domain: GAGVSQSPSNKVTEKGKDVELRCDPISGHTALYWYRQSLGQGLEFLIYFQGNSAPDKSGLPSDRFSAERTGGSVSTLTIQRTQQEDSAVYLCASSLAGWDDNQPQHFGDGTRLSIL.

This clonotype was detected a few times. This chain joins TRBV6-1 and TRBJ1-2; 8 bases align to TRBD1. Germline CDR1 MNHNS, CDR2 SASEGT. The trim removed 1 base at V and 4 bases at J, leaving 5 bases unmatched. CDR3 size: 15 residues. CDR3 sequence: CASSEEVGQAYGYTF. The CDR3 DNA is TGTGCCAGCAGTGAAGAGGTGGGACAGGCCTATGGCTACACCTTC.